The T cell receptor beta chain under discussion was sequenced for a study of CD8 T cells in ankylosing spondylitis. Overall study results and limits: There was a TCR beta motif, made of several highly homologous variants, that appeared characteristic of ankylosing spondylitis blood. Some of the motif variants had earlier been found in reactive arthritis patients' fluid and blood.

Libraries for TCR beta were made by quantitative 5'-RACE with molecular barcodes. TCRdb analysed the 5' RACE reads with MiXCR anew, one entry per CDR3 protein. The data contain 300,000 to 350,000 distinct CDR3 sequences, roughly 14% of them singletons. A word on this clonotype: Its cognate antigen is unknown.

Between the trimmed V and J ends, which lost 8 bases and 5 bases, there was a span of 13 bases. There are 12 residues in the CDR3. This receptor was obtained from a male donor with ankylosing spondylitis or in good health (not recorded which). The material sequenced was blood, either unsorted or a sorted T cell fraction (not recorded which). V and J are TRBV12-3 or TRBV12-4 and TRBJ2-7; D remains unclear. The CDR3 spells CASSPSAHEQYF. Written as DNA, the CDR3 is TGTGCCAGCTCCCCTTCGGCCCACGAGCAGTACTTC.